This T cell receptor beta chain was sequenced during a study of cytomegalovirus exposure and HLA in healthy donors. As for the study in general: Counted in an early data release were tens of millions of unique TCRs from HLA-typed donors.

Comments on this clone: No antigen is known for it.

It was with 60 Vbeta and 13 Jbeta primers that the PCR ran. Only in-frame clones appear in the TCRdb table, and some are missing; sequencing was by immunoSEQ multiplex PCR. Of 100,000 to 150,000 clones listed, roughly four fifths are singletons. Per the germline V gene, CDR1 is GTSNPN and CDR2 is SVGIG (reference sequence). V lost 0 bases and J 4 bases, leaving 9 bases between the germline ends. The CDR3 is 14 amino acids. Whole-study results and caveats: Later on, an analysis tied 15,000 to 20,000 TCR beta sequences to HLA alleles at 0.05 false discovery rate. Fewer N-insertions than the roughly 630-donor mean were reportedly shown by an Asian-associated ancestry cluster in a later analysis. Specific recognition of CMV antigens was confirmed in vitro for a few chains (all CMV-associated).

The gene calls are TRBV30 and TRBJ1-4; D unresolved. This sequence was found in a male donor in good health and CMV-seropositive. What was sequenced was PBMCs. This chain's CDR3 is CAWSVNRVNEKLFF. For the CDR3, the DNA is TGTGCCTGGAGTGTAAACCGGGTTAATGAAAAACTGTTTTTT.